This TCR beta chain was documented in a study of vaccination effects on CD4 cells after COVID-19. Ahead of sequencing, the ViraFEST assay grew antigen-specific CD4+ T cells using viral peptide pools. Researchers isolated CD4+ T cells once about eleven days of culture had elapsed. Only in-frame clones appear in the TCRdb table, and some are missing; sequencing was by immunoSEQ multiplex PCR. The sample has 50,000 or so clones, 75% to 90% seen once. In its sample, this clone was seen a few times. Its specificity is unknown. The V end lost 3 bases, the J end lost 4 bases, and 15 bases lay between the germline ends. Germline CDR1 is LGHDT and CDR2 is YNNKEL (reference sequence). The CDR3 loop spans 15 amino acids.

The V and J genes are TRBV3-1 (or the pseudogene TRBV3-2) and TRBJ1-2, with a possible D match to TRBD1 (5 bases). The sample was CD4+ T cells from PBMCs cultured with HCoV-229E spike peptides, taken before COVID-19 vaccination. The source is a human donor who received a COVID-19 vaccine. CDR3 nucleotide sequence: TGTGCCAGCAGCCACTTGACAGTCCGGGGCTATGGCTACACCTTC. Translated: CASSHLTVRGYGYTF.